These 10 T cell receptor beta chains came from one sample sequenced in a study of shared clonotypes between healthy human individuals. In the naive CD8 group, cells lacked CD45RO and were positively selected for CCR7, so terminally differentiated effector memory CD45RA+ cells were left out. Assay: immunoSEQ multiplex PCR; the TCRdb copy retains only in-frame clones and omits some. Of about 580,000 clones detected, roughly 98% appear once; the ten largest clones hold 0.25% to 0.35%. The sample taken for sequencing was naive CD8+ T cells sorted from blood. All receptors come from a man under 40 in good health.

This rearrangement joins TRBV5-1 to TRBJ1-1; TRBD1 agrees at 10 bases. V shed 0 bases, J shed 0 bases, and the junction held 11 bases outside the gene matches. This CDR3 has 19 amino acids. CDR1 SGHRS and CDR2 YFSETQ come from the germline V gene. CDR3 in amino acids: CASSLGADGTGDMNTEAFF. The DNA for the CDR3 is TGCGCCAGCAGCTTGGGGGCCGATGGGACAGGGGACATGAACACTGAAGCTTTCTTT.

V gene TRBV28 combines with J gene TRBJ2-4, with D tentatively TRBD1 (7 bases). The V gene's germline CDR1 is MDHEN and CDR2 SYDVKM. Trimming removed 7 bases from V and 15 bases from J, with 16 bases in between. CDR3 size: 11 residues. In DNA form, the CDR3 reads TGTGCCAGCAACCAGGGGGGCCTTTGGTACTTC. It translates to CASNQGGLWYF.

The chain has TRBV27 and TRBJ2-7; 7 bases match TRBD1. Germline V gives CDR1 MNHEY, CDR2 SMNVEV (reference sequence). CDR3 length: 13 residues. With 6 bases clipped from V and 3 bases from J, the junction kept 5 bases outside the gene matches. CDR3 in DNA: TGTGCCAGCAGCCCTGGGACAGTCTACGAGCAGTACTTC. This codes for CASSPGTVYEQYF.

The rearrangement uses TRBV5-1 and TRBJ2-1, with D possibly being TRBD2 (6 bases). Germline CDR1 SGHRS, CDR2 YFSETQ. The CDR3 runs 16 residues. Trimming removed 0 bases from V and 2 bases from J, with 12 bases in between. The CDR3 protein is CASSLDGGIPYNEQFF. The CDR3 bases are TGCGCCAGCAGCTTGGATGGGGGGATCCCCTACAATGAGCAGTTCTTC.

The chain combines TRBV11-2 with TRBJ2-5; TRBD2 is a possible D gene (6 bases). Germline values: CDR1 SGHAT, CDR2 FQNNGV. The CDR3 has 15 amino acids. Trimming pared 4 bases from V and 0 bases from J, leaving 12 bases between. The CDR3, as DNA: TGTGCCAGCAGCTCCTGGGGGGATAACCAAGAGACCCAGTACTTC. It is translated as CASSSWGDNQETQYF.

The chain combines TRBV4-3 with TRBJ2-1, with TRBD1 as a possible D gene (5 bases). The ends were cut back, 0 bases at V and 4 bases at J, with 7 bases in the middle. CDR3 length: 14 residues. Germline assignment: CDR1 LGHNA and CDR2 YSLEER. The CDR3 spells CASSQDSGYNEQFF. The CDR3 DNA reads TGCGCCAGCAGCCAAGATTCAGGGTACAATGAGCAGTTCTTC.

The genes are TRBV13 and TRBJ2-1, with a possible D match to TRBD1 (6 bases). This CDR3 is 17 amino acids long. The germline V gene has CDR1 PRHDT and CDR2 FYEKMQ (reference sequence). Trimming removed 2 bases at V and 0 bases at J, with 14 bases between. The CDR3 loop reads CASSLNRAVSSYNEQFF. CDR3 nucleotide sequence: TGTGCCAGCAGCTTAAACAGGGCTGTGAGCTCCTACAATGAGCAGTTCTTC.

This chain links TRBV2 with TRBJ2-7; 8 bases are shared with TRBD1. CDR1 is SNHLY and CDR2 is FYNNEI in the germline V gene. The CDR3 spans 14 residues. The junction had 9 bases not matched to a gene; V was cut back by 6 bases and J by 5 bases. CDR3 sequence: CASSDGQGTDEQYF. Written as DNA, the CDR3 is TGTGCCAGCAGCGATGGACAGGGAACGGACGAGCAGTACTTC.

The V call is TRBV4-3, the J call TRBJ2-1; 10 bases are shared with TRBD2. CDR1 is LGHNA and CDR2 is YSLEER in the germline V gene. Trimming at V came to 3 bases and at J to 7 bases, leaving 9 bases not matched to a gene. This CDR3 region has 16 residues. This CDR3 is CASSQALGLAVNEQFF. The CDR3 DNA is TGCGCCAGCAGCCAGGCACTTGGACTAGCGGTGAATGAGCAGTTCTTC.

This chain connects TRBV15 to TRBJ1-1, with TRBD1 matching 8 bases. This CDR3 is built from 15 residues. Losses at the gene ends were 5 bases for V and 7 bases for J; bases not matched to a gene: 12. The germline V gene encodes CDR1 LNHNV and CDR2 YYDKDF (reference sequence). The chain's CDR3 is CATSSRTGMRGEAFF. Here the CDR3 DNA reads TGTGCCACCAGCTCCCGGACAGGGATGAGGGGTGAAGCTTTCTTT.